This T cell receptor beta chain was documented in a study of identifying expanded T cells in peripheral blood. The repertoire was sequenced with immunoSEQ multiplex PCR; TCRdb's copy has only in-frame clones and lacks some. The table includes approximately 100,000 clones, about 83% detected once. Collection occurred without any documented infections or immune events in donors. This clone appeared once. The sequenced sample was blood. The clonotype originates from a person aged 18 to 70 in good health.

This CDR3 is CASSASVIAASTDTQYF. The CDR3 DNA reads as TGTGCCAGCAGCGCCAGCGTAATAGCGGCTTCCACAGATACGCAGTATTTT. The genes are TRBV9 and TRBJ2-3; a possible D gene is TRBD2 (6 bases). Germline V CDR1 and CDR2: SGDLS, YYNGEE. Trimming shortened V by 3 bases and J by 2 bases, and 19 bases separated the two germline ends. This CDR3 has 17 residues. Full variable domain (outside the CDR3, taken from reference TRBV9 and TRBJ2-3): DSGVTQTPKHLITATGQRVTLRCSPRSGDLSVYWYQQSLDQGLQFLIQYYNGEERAKGNILERFSAQQFPDLHSELNLSSLELGDSALYFCASSASVIAASTDTQYFGPGTRLTVL.